The TCR beta chain described here comes from a study of cytomegalovirus exposure and HLA in healthy donors. About the study: Caucasian-associated ancestry cluster membership applied to 75% to 85% of about 370 genotyped donors.

With respect to this clone: The junction does not match germline at one end; this may be a read error.

PCR involved 60 Vbeta and 13 Jbeta primers. Sequenced by immunoSEQ multiplex PCR; TCRdb stores in-frame clones only, minus some. The sample includes roughly 120,000 clones, 76% seen only once; the top ten take 1.9%. In germline, CDR1 is SEHNR, CDR2 FQNEAQ (reference sequence). The CDR3 extends over 19 amino acids. The chain joins TRBV7-9 to TRBJ1-1; the match to TRBD1 covers 12 bases. This TCR was recovered from a man aged 45-60 years in good health and CMV-seronegative. Sequencing was done on a sample of PBMCs. CDR3 region: CASRHGTGGSWGMNAEAFF. DNA for the CDR3: TGTGCCAGCAGACACGGGACAGGGGGCTCCTGGGGGATGAACGCTGAAGCTTTCTTT.